The rows below give T cell receptor beta chains drawn from one sample of a study of OX40 agonist ivuxolimab in advanced cancers. Here immunoSEQ multiplex PCR was the method, and the copy in TCRdb shows in-frame clones only, minus some. This sample has 83,000 or so clones; under 90% occur once, and the top ten carry approximately 1.9%. The source was CD4+ or CD8+ T cells sorted from blood, collected in a trial of the OX40 agonist ivuxolimab. The receptors come from an adult with an advanced solid tumor such as melanoma, head and neck, liver or kidney cancer. CDR3s include the opening cysteine and the closing phenylalanine or tryptophan. The D gene is left open where the match is weak. Some rows have no size entry. The others give once, few or many, or a class for an expanded clone.

. TRBJ1-3 TRBV27 . TGTGCCAGCAGTTTATCGGGATCGACGAGCTCTGGAAACACCATATATTTT CASSLSGSTSSGNTIYF
. TRBJ1-1 TRBV7-9 . TGTGCCAGCAGCTCGGGTTTGGCTGAAGCTTTCTTT CASSSGLAEAFF
. TRBJ2-7 TRBV21-1 . TGTGCCAGCAGCAAAGGGGCAGGAAGTCCCTACGAGCAGTACTTC CASSKGAGSPYEQYF
. TRBJ1-1 TRBV7-2 . TGTGCCAGCAGCTTAGGGGCGAGGGGCACTGAAGCTTTCTTT CASSLGARGTEAFF
. TRBJ1-4 TRBV7-2 TRBD1 TGTGCCAGCAGCATACAGGGGGCGGGTAATGAAAAACTGTTTTTT CASSIQGAGNEKLFF
few TRBJ1-3 TRBV5-1 . TGCGCCAGCAGCAGGGATGCTAAGAACACCATATATTTT CASSRDAKNTIYF
. TRBJ2-7 TRBV5-4 . TGTGCCAGCAGCTTGGGGAGCTCCTACGAGCAGTACTTC CASSLGSSYEQYF
. TRBJ2-5 TRBV30 . TGTGCCTGGAGTGTCCGCGGGACTCAAGAGACCCAGTACTTC CAWSVRGTQETQYF
. TRBJ2-7 TRBV4-3 . TGCGCCAGCAGCCAAGATAGGGCTTCGAACGAGCAGTACTTC CASSQDRASNEQYF
once TRBJ1-2 TRBV5-4 TRBD1 TGTGCCAGCAGGAATCGGACAGGGAATAACTATGGCTACACCTTC CASRNRTGNNYGYTF
few TRBJ1-2 TRBV6-1 . TGTGCCAGCATTCTCACCCTCAGCGCTATCTATGGCTACACCTTC CASILTLSAIYGYTF
. TRBJ1-6 TRBV5-8 TRBD1 TGTGCCAGCAGCCTCGGGACAGGGGAAGATAATTCACCCCTCCACTTT CASSLGTGEDNSPLHF
. TRBJ2-7 TRBV2 . TGTGCCAGCAGCGCGAGCAGAGAGCAGTACTTC CASSASREQYF
. TRBJ1-2 TRBV7-2 TRBD1 TGTGCCAGCAGCCGAGGACAGGGGCTAGGCTATGGCTACACCTTC CASSRGQGLGYGYTF
. TRBJ1-2 TRBV7-2 . TGTGCCAGCAGCTTAGACCCTATGTATGGCTACACCTTC CASSLDPMYGYTF
. TRBJ1-4 TRBV30 . TGTGCCTGGAGTACCGGTAGGGAAAAACTGTTTTTT CAWSTGREKLFF
few TRBJ1-3 TRBV27 TRBD1 TGTGCCAGCAGGGACAGGCTAAGCTCTGGAAACACCATATATTTT CASRDRLSSGNTIYF
. TRBJ2-5 TRBV28 . TGTGCCCTGGGGGGGGCTGGGGAGACCCAGTACTTC CALGGAGETQYF
. TRBJ1-4 TRBV28 TRBD1 TGTGCCAGCAGTTCCACCGCGGGACAGGGGGAAAAACTGTTTTTT CASSSTAGQGEKLFF
. TRBJ2-4 TRBV6-6 . TGTGCCAGCAGCCTACCAGCGAGAGCCAAAAACATTCAGTACTTC CASSLPARAKNIQYF
. TRBJ1-4 TRBV2 . TGTGCCAGCAGTGACAACAGCGAAAAACTGTTTTTT CASSDNSEKLFF
. TRBJ2-5 TRBV2 . TGTGCCAGCAGTGAAAGGGGGGAGACCCAGTACTTC CASSERGETQYF
. TRBJ2-7 TRBV28 TRBD1 TGTGCCAGCAGTTTAAGAAGCAACAGGGGATACGAGCAGTACTTC CASSLRSNRGYEQYF
. TRBJ2-7 TRBV23-1 TRBD1 TGCGCCAGCGGATTCCGGGACAGGGGCCACGAGCAGTACTTC CASGFRDRGHEQYF
. TRBJ1-3 TRBV5-1 . TGCGCCAGCAGCTTGGGCCCAGGGGCCTCTGGAAACACCATATATTTT CASSLGPGASGNTIYF
. TRBJ1-2 TRBV7-8 . TGTGCCAGCCAGGGGTCCTATGGCTACACCTTC CASQGSYGYTF
. TRBJ1-5 TRBV28 . TGTGCCAGCAGTTTAGGGGGGGGCTTGGGCAATCAGCCCCAGCATTTT CASSLGGGLGNQPQHF
. TRBJ1-2 TRBV28 TRBD1 TGTGCCAGCAGTGCCTACAGGGGGCGGGGCTACACCTTC CASSAYRGRGYTF
. TRBJ2-1 TRBV5-6 . TGTGCCAGCAGCTTTTACCCCCACGGAAATGAGCAGTTCTTC CASSFYPHGNEQFF
. TRBJ1-6 TRBV6-1 . TGTGCCAGCAGTGAGGGCCCAAATTCACCCCTCCACTTT CASSEGPNSPLHF
few TRBJ1-6 TRBV4-2 . TGTGCCAGCAGCCAAGGGGTGGAATCACCCCTCCACTTT CASSQGVESPLHF
. TRBJ2-5 TRBV18 . TGTGCCAGCTCACCCTCACTAGGGACGGCGGAGACCCAGTACTTC CASSPSLGTAETQYF
. TRBJ1-5 TRBV2 . TGTGCCAGCAGTGAAAGGGCGGGGGCCTATAGCAATCAGCCCCAGCATTTT CASSERAGAYSNQPQHF
. TRBJ1-2 TRBV6-1 . TGTGCCAGCAGTCAGGTGGGTCAATATGGCTACACCTTC CASSQVGQYGYTF
. TRBJ2-2 TRBV6-5 . TGTGCCTCCAGGAGAGGGGTCACCGGGGAGCTGTTTTTT CASRRGVTGELFF
. TRBJ2-7 TRBV5-6 . TGTGCCAGCAGCTCACTATACAGGTTTCCCTACGAGCAGTACTTC CASSSLYRFPYEQYF
. TRBJ2-5 TRBV6-6 . TGTGCCAGCAGCCGGGAGACCCAGTACTTC CASSRETQYF
. TRBJ2-7 TRBV4-1 TRBD2 TGCGCCAGCAGCCAAGATACCGTCGGGGGGGAGCAGTACTTC CASSQDTVGGEQYF
. TRBJ1-5 TRBV7-2 . TGTGCCAGCAGCCACCCCGGGGGCAATCAGCCCCAGCATTTT CASSHPGGNQPQHF
once TRBJ1-2 TRBV2 . TGTGCCAGCAACCCGGGTTTAGGGGGGCTCGGCTACACCTTC CASNPGLGGLGYTF
. TRBJ2-2 TRBV19 . TGTGCCAGTAGTCCTAATACAGGCGGGGAGCTGTTTTTT CASSPNTGGELFF
. TRBJ1-1 TRBV5-5 TRBD1 TGTGCCAGCAGCCCCCAGGGGGCAGGTACTGAAGCTTTCTTT CASSPQGAGTEAFF
. TRBJ2-3 TRBV30 TRBD2 TGTGCCTGGGAGCGGGGGGCCGCAGATACGCAGTATTTT CAWERGAADTQYF
. TRBJ1-1 TRBV4-3 . TGCGCCAGCAGCCAGGGCAGTTGGAACACTGAAGCTTTCTTT CASSQGSWNTEAFF
. TRBJ1-2 TRBV4-2 . TGTGCCAGCAGCCAAGGGACGCGGGCTAACTATGGCTACACCTTC CASSQGTRANYGYTF
few TRBJ1-6 TRBV5-6 . TGTGCCAGCAGCTTGGCGGGCCCCGCCGACTCACCCCTCCACTTT CASSLAGPADSPLHF
. TRBJ1-6 TRBV6-4 TRBD1 TGTGCCAGCAGTCCGACCTCTAACAGGGGTTCACCCCTCCACTTT CASSPTSNRGSPLHF
. TRBJ1-6 TRBV4-1 . TGCGCCAGCAGCCAGGGGAGCACCTATAATTCACCCCTCCACTTT CASSQGSTYNSPLHF
. TRBJ1-2 TRBV30 . TGTGCCTGGAGTGTACGAAGATCCCCCACGCAACTCTATGGCTACACCTTC CAWSVRRSPTQLYGYTF
. TRBJ1-2 TRBV14 TRBD1 TGTGCCAGCAGCCCACTCGTCGGGACAGATTATGGCTACACCTTC CASSPLVGTDYGYTF
. TRBJ2-5 TRBV5-1 TRBD1 TGCGCCAGCAGCGGGACGGACAGGGCCGGAGAGACCCAGTACTTC CASSGTDRAGETQYF
. TRBJ2-7 TRBV19 . TGTGCCAGTAGTAAGCAGAGGGACACGACCTACGAGCAGTACTTC CASSKQRDTTYEQYF
. TRBJ1-4 TRBV7-3 TRBD1 TGTGCCAGCAGCTTAAATGGCAGGGGGCTAGATGAAAAACTGTTTTTT CASSLNGRGLDEKLFF
. TRBJ1-3 TRBV14 . TGTGCCAGCGGACAGCTATACGGAAACACCATATATTTT CASGQLYGNTIYF
few TRBJ1-1 TRBV6-4 . TGTGCCAGCGCCCAAGGCCAGAACACTGAAGCTTTCTTT CASAQGQNTEAFF
once TRBJ1-2 TRBV28 . TGTGCCAGCAGCCTCTTCGGTGCTAACTATGGCTACACCTTC CASSLFGANYGYTF
. TRBJ1-6 TRBV13 . TGTGCCAGCAGCTTAGCAGGGCTCTATAATTCACCCCTCCACTTT CASSLAGLYNSPLHF
once TRBJ2-5 TRBV4-2 TRBD1 TGTGCCAGCAGCTCCCGGACAGGGGGCCGCCAAGAGACCCAGTACTTC CASSSRTGGRQETQYF
. TRBJ2-3 TRBV7-2 TRBD2 TGTGCCAGCAGCTCGCTGAGCGGGGGTGCGGATACGCAGTATTTT CASSSLSGGADTQYF